The clone carrying this T cell receptor beta chain was detected only a few times. The antigen remains unidentified. The sample comes from a study of T cell repertoires in cytomegalovirus infection. Regarding the study as a whole: Cumulative public TCR beta family frequency identified CMV carriers with the relevant HLA.

In TCRdb, the reads were re-called with MiXCR into one record per CDR3 protein. Of about 500,000 distinct CDR3 sequences detected, roughly a third appear once; the ten largest clones hold roughly a sixth. The CDR3 has 13 residues. Trimming pared 6 bases from V and 9 bases from J, leaving 12 bases between. Germline V gives CDR1 ENHRY, CDR2 SYGVKD. Sequenced material: cultured PBMCs, taken from culture after CMV antigen stimulation. This chain links TRBV10-3 with TRBJ1-6; D is unresolved. The receptor was derived from a human donor in good health (CMV status not recorded). Some clones in this sample may be carry-over from other donors' samples. The CDR3 protein is CAISLEPPSPLHF. CDR3 nucleotide sequence: TGTGCCATCAGCCTAGAACCCCCTTCACCCCTCCACTTT.